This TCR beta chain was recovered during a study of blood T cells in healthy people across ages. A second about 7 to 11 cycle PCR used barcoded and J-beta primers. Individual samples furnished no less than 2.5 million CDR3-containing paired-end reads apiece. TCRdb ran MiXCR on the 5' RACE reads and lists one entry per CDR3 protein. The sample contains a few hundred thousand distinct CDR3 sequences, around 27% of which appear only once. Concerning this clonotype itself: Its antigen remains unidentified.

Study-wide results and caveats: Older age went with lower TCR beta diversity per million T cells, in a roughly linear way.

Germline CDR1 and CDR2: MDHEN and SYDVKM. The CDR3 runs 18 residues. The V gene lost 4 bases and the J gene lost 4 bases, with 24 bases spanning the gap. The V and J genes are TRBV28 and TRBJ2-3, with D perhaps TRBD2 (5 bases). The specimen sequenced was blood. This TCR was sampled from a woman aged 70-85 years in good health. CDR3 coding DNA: TGTGCCAGCAGTTCCCCCTGGGGTTTGAGCGGTCTTGCAGATACGCAGTATTTT. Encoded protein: CASSSPWGLSGLADTQYF.